This T cell receptor beta chain was sequenced in a study of T cells in Graves' hyperthyroidism and ophthalmopathy. Regarding the study as a whole: From stable hyperthyroidism, ophthalmopathy was set apart by a 13 V-J model. Clonotypes that were expanded in thyroid above 0.001 mostly appeared in blood too.

This clonotype was detected a few times. Its cognate antigen is unknown. Together with thyroid ultrasound, orbital computed tomography, serum thyroxine and TRAb, clinical symptoms were used for diagnoses. Around 10 ml fresh peripheral blood yielded the PBMCs. TCR beta CDR3 regions were amplified from RNA. RT-PCR in the first round (using the HTBI primer set) targeted the TCR CDR3. TCRdb processed the multiplex PCR reads anew with MiXCR; each CDR3 protein has one entry. Of some 270,000 distinct CDR3 sequences listed, approximately 25% are singletons. CDR3 length: 15 residues. Per the germline V gene, CDR1 is MNHNS and CDR2 is SASEGT. Trimming at V came to 5 bases and at J to 3 bases, leaving 6 bases not matched to a gene.

The sample comprised blood. V usage is TRBV6-1 and J usage is TRBJ2-2; 7 nucleotides match TRBD1. This clonotype originated in a woman in her thirties or forties with Graves' ophthalmopathy. The CDR3 coding sequence is TGTGCCAGCAGTACAGGGGTTTCCGACACCGGGGAGCTGTTTTTT. Translated, it gives CASSTGVSDTGELFF.